The clone carrying this TCR beta chain was seen more than once but under ten times. Its target is not known. These data are taken from a study of CD8 T cells in ankylosing spondylitis. Germline assignment: CDR1 DFQATT and CDR2 SNEGSKA (reference sequence). The CDR3 has 14 residues. Trimming pared 2 bases from V and 0 bases from J, leaving 7 bases between. Broader study findings: Clones that were linked to disease were CD8+ and were relatively rare in peripheral blood. Reportedly, disease-linked clones are significantly enriched in ankylosing spondylitis patients' matched synovial fluid. Made up of about eight highly homologous variants, a TCR beta motif appeared characteristic of ankylosing spondylitis blood.

Library preparation for TCR beta used quantitative 5'-RACE with molecular barcodes. TCRdb re-called the 5' RACE reads with MiXCR, one entry per CDR3 protein. The table lists about 390,000 distinct CDR3 sequences, 20% to 25% of them singletons. This sequence joins TRBV20-1 and TRBJ1-4; D gene uncertain. This TCR was sampled from a male donor with ankylosing spondylitis. Material: blood, either unsorted or a sorted T cell fraction (not recorded which). CDR3 loop: CSARKPATNEKLFF. The CDR3, as DNA: TGCAGTGCTAGAAAGCCTGCAACTAATGAAAAACTGTTTTTT.